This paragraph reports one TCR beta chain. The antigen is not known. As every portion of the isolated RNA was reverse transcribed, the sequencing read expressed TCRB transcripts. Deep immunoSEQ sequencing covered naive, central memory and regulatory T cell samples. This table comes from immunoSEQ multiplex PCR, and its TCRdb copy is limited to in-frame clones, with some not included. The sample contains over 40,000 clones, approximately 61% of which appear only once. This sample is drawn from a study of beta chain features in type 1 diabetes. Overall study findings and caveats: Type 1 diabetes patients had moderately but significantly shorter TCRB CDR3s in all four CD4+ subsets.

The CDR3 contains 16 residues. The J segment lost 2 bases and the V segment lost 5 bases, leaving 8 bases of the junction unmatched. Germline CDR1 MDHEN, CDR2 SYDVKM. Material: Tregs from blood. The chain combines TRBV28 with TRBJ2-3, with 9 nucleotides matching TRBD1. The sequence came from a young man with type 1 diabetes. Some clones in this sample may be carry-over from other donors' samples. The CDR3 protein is CASSITGGGPTDTQYF. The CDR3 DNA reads TGTGCCAGCAGTATAACAGGGGGCGGCCCCACAGATACGCAGTATTTT.